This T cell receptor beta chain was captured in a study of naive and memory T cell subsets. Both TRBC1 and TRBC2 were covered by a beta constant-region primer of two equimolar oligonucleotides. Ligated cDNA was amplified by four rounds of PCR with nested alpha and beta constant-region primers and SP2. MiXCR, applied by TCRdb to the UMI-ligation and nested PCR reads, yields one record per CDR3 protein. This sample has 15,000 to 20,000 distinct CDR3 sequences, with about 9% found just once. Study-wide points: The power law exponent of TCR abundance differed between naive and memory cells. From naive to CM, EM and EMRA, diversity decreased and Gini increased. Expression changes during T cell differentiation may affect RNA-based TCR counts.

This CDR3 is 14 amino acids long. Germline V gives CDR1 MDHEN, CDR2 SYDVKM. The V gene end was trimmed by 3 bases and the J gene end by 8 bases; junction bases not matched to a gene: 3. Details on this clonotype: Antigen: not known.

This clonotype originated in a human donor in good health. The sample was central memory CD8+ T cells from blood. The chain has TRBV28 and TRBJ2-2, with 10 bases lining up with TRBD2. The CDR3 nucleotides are TGTGCCAGCAGTTTCCCTAGCGGGGGAGGGGAGCTGTTTTTT. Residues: CASSFPSGGGELFF.